This is a list of T cell receptor beta chains from one sample in a study of shared clonotypes between healthy human individuals. Profiled with immunoSEQ multiplex PCR; TCRdb holds only in-frame clones, not every one. Altogether approximately 640,000 clones are present, roughly 91% being singletons, with the ten largest covering less than 40%. The sample comprised memory CD8+ T cells from PBMCs. Receptor source: a man between 18 and 35 years old in good health. Some clones in this sample may be carry-over from other donors' samples. Each CDR3 is given with its conserved first and last residue. D genes are given only for firm matches. Some rows have no size entry. The others give once, few or many, or a class for an expanded clone.

j_call | v_call | clone_size | d_call | cdr3_length | cdr3_aa | cdr3_nt
TRBJ2-2 | TRBV9 | NA | NA | 15 | CASSEGLANTGELFF | TGTGCCAGCAGCGAGGGGCTGGCGAACACCGGGGAGCTGTTTTTT
TRBJ1-1 | TRBV19 | NA | TRBD1 | 16 | CASRTRGQGLNTEAFF | TGTGCCAGTAGGACTAGGGGACAGGGTTTGAACACTGAAGCTTTCTTT
TRBJ2-3 | TRBV5-4 | few | NA | 13 | CASSLEPTDTQYF | TGTGCCAGCAGCTTGGAACCGACAGATACGCAGTATTTT
TRBJ2-7 | TRBV6-5 | NA | NA | 15 | CASSSGPLGPYEQYF | TGTGCCAGCAGTTCAGGGCCTCTCGGACCCTACGAGCAGTACTTC
TRBJ2-5 | TRBV7-9 | NA | NA | 15 | CASSPGHQYQETQYF | TGTGCCAGCAGCCCGGGACACCAGTACCAAGAGACCCAGTACTTC
TRBJ1-2 | TRBV7-9 | once | NA | 15 | CASLTTEPSNYGYTF | TGTGCCAGCCTAACTACCGAACCTTCTAACTATGGCTACACCTTC
TRBJ2-4 | TRBV5-1 | NA | NA | 17 | CASSLEVRGAAKNIQYF | TGCGCCAGCAGCTTGGAAGTACGGGGGGCGGCCAAAAACATTCAGTACTTC
TRBJ2-3 | TRBV27 | NA | TRBD2 | 13 | CASSPIAGDTQYF | TGTGCCAGCAGTCCCATAGCGGGAGATACGCAGTATTTT
TRBJ2-1 | TRBV27 | once | TRBD2 | 15 | CASSRSGRMVYEQFF | TGTGCCAGCAGTAGAAGCGGGAGAATGGTCTATGAGCAGTTCTTC
TRBJ1-2 | TRBV7-9 | NA | NA | 12 | CASSLWPRGYTF | TGTGCCAGCAGCTTATGGCCTAGGGGCTACACCTTC
TRBJ2-1 | TRBV16 | once | TRBD1 | 16 | CASSLNAGQGAYEQFF | TGTGCCAGCAGCCTTAATGCGGGCCAGGGGGCCTATGAGCAGTTCTTC
TRBJ2-2 | TRBV6-5 | few | NA | 13 | CASSYRLVGELFF | TGTGCCAGCAGTTATCGGCTAGTCGGGGAGCTGTTTTTT
TRBJ2-7 | TRBV4-1 | NA | TRBD1 | 14 | CASSLGQGAGEQYF | TGCGCCAGCAGCCTAGGACAGGGGGCAGGGGAGCAGTACTTC
TRBJ2-7 | TRBV4-1 | NA | NA | 15 | CASSQVSLHTYEQYF | TGCGCCAGCAGCCAAGTTTCACTACATACTTACGAGCAGTACTTC
TRBJ2-5 | TRBV15 | NA | NA | 15 | CATSRTGGPGETQYF | TGTGCCACCAGCAGAACCGGAGGGCCCGGGGAGACCCAGTACTTC